The subject of this entry is one T cell receptor (beta chain). Antigen specificity is unknown. These data come from a study of post-analysis software for immune sequencing data. Study summary: Relapsing-remitting, secondary progressive and progressive-relapsing forms made up the multiple sclerosis disease courses.

Study conclusions and caveats: Five or six TRBV segments, TRBV5-6, TRBV5-1 and TRBV20-1 among them, were found more frequent in patients than controls.

The CDR3 is made up of 13 amino acids. Germline values: CDR1 LGHNA, CDR2 YNFKEQ. V was pared by 4 bases and J by 14 bases, with 19 bases between. Carried by the TCR beta cDNA libraries were unique molecular identifiers. Out of about 0.9 to 11 million T cells, a few hundred thousand cDNA molecules were generated. TCRdb itself ran the PCR reads through MiXCR, one entry per CDR3 protein. Altogether fewer than 700,000 distinct CDR3 sequences are present, 44% being singletons, with the ten largest covering roughly 1.8%. The sequenced sample was blood. The J gene is TRBJ2-3, the V gene TRBV4-2, with a possible D match to TRBD2 (6 bases). This clonotype originated in a girl aged 10-17 years with multiple sclerosis. The CDR3 DNA reads TGTGCCAGCAGCCCCCAACGGGGCGGGGTACCGTATTTT. Translating it yields CASSPQRGGVPYF.